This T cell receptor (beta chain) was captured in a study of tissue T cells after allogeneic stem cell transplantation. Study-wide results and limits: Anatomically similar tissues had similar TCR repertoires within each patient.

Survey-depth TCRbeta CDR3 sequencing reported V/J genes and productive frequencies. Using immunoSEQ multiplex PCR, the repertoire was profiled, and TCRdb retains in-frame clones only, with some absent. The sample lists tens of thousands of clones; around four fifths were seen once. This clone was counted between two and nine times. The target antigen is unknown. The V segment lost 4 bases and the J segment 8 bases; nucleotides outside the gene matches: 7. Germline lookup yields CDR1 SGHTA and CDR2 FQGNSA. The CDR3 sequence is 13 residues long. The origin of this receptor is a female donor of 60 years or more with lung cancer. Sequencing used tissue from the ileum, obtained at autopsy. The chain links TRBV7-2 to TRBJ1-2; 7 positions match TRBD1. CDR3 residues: CASSSGLGQGYTF. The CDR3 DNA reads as TGTGCCAGCAGCTCAGGACTGGGACAGGGCTACACCTTC. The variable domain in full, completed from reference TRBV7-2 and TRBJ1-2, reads GAGVSQSPSNKVTEKGKDVELRCDPISGHTALYWYRQSLGQGLEFLIYFQGNSAPDKSGLPSDRFSAERTGGSVSTLTIQRTQQEDSAVYLCASSSGLGQGYTFGSGTRLTVV.